This T cell receptor (beta chain) was sequenced for a study of post-analysis software for immune sequencing data. At the level of the study: Patients had relapsing-remitting, secondary progressive or progressive-relapsing multiple sclerosis; some lacked subtype. Study outcomes and limitations: Four to six TRBV segments (TRBV5-6, TRBV5-1 and TRBV20-1 among them) occurred more frequently in patients than in controls. Under the F measure, samples that were prepared in one batch clustered strongly together. In multiple sclerosis, normalized Chao1 diversity was significantly below that of controls.

The TCR beta cDNA libraries carried unique molecular identifiers. Starting from approximately 1 to 10 million T cells, the study yielded roughly 0.5 million cDNA molecules. TCRdb used MiXCR to reprocess the PCR reads, holding one entry per CDR3 protein. Among more than 450,000 distinct CDR3 sequences listed, 44% were seen once. This CDR3 has 16 residues. Deletions cut 4 bases from V and 1 base from J, with 17 bases between. Germline CDR1 is SGHTA and CDR2 is FQGNSA. As for this clonotype: Its antigen is not identified.

This chain uses TRBV7-2 with TRBJ2-7; tentative D call: TRBD2 (6 bases). The clonotype comes from a girl aged 10-17 years with multiple sclerosis. What was sequenced was blood. The CDR3 here is CASSWGWAGPSYEQYF. The CDR3, as DNA: TGTGCCAGCAGCTGGGGTTGGGCGGGGCCTTCCTACGAGCAGTACTTC.